This T cell receptor beta chain came from a study of blood T cell repertoires in COVID-19. Study-level information: The analysed material was cDNA or gDNA that came from T cells, B-cell-depleted T cells, or PBMCs.

Individuals drawn from approximately 26 US areas were about 18 to 95 years old. Participants reported their clinical history, and cohort assignment relied on those reports. The CDR3 has 14 residues. Looked up from germline, CDR1 is MNHEY and CDR2 is SVGAGI. The germline V and J ends were trimmed by 6 bases and 9 bases, with 20 bases remaining between them. In the study's own analysis: Amplification with reference gene primers provided the estimates of nucleated cell counts. Libraries were prepared by immunoSEQ multiplex PCR; TCRdb keeps only in-frame clonotypes and omits some of them. From that table come the V and J calls and clone size; the DNA was used to work out D and trimming. Of 350,000 to 450,000 clones listed, under 90% are singletons.

The clonotype comes from a woman under 40 who had recovered from COVID-19. Sequenced material: PBMCs or T cells enriched from blood (not recorded which). The genes are TRBV6-5 and TRBJ1-1, with D possibly being TRBD1 (6 bases). The chain's CDR3 is CASSRNDQTGKAFF. The CDR3, as DNA: TGTGCCAGCAGCAGAAATGACCAGACAGGAAAAGCTTTCTTT.